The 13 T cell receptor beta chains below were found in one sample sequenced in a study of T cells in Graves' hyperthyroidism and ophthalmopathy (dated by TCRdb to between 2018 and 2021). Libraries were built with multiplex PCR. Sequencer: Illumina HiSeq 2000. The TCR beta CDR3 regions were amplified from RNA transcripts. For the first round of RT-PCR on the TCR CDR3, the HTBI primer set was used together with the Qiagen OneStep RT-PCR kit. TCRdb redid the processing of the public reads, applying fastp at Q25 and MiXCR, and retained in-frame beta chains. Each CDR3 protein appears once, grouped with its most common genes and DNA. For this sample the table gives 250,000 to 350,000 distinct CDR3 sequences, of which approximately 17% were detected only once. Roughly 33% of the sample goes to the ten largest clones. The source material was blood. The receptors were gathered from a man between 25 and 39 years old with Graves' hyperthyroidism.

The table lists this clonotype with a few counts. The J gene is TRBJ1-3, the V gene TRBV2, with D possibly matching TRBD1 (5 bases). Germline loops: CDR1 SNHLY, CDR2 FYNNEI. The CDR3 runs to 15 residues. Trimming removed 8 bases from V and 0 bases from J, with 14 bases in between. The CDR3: CASRDLRSSGNTIYF. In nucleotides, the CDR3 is TGTGCCAGCCGGGACCTTCGTAGCTCTGGAAACACCATATATTTT.

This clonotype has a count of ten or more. The CDR3 spells CASRDRGRETQYF. CDR3 nucleotide sequence: TGTGCCAGTCGTGACAGGGGGCGGGAGACCCAGTACTTC. This chain uses TRBV28 with TRBJ2-5; 10 positions agree with TRBD1. This CDR3 spans 13 amino acids. CDR1 and CDR2 (germline): MDHEN, SYDVKM. The V and J ends lost 9 bases and 5 bases, in that order; junction bases with no gene match: 6.

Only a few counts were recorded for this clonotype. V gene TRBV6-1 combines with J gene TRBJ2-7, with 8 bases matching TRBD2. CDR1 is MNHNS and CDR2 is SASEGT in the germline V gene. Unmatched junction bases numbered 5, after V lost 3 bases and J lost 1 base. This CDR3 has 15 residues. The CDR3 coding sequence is TGTGCCAGCAGTGATTCTAGCGGGTATTCCTACGAGCAGTACTTC. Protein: CASSDSSGYSYEQYF.

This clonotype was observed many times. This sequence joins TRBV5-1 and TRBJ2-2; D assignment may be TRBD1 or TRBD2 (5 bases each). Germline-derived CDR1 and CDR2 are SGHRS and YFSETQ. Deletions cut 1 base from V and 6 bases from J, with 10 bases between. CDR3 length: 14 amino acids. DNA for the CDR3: TGCGCCAGCAGCTTGTCTCAGGGAGCCGGGGAGCTGTTTTTT. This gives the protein CASSLSQGAGELFF.

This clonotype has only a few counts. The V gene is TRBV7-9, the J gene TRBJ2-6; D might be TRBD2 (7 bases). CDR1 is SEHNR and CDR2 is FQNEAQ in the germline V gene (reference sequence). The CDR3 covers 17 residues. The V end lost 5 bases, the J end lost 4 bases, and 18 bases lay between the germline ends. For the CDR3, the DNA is TGTGCCAGCAGCCCCCGAGGGGGGGCTTTCGGGGCCAACGTCCTGACTTTC. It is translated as CASSPRGGAFGANVLTF.

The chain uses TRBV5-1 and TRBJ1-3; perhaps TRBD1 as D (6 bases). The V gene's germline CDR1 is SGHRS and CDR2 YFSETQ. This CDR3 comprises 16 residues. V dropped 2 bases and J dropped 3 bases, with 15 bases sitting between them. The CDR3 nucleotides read TGCGCCAGCAGCTTCTCGACAGGCGGTTATGGAAACACCATATATTTT. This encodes CASSFSTGGYGNTIYF. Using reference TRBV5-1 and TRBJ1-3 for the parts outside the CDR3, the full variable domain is KAGVTQTPRYLIKTRGQQVTLSCSPISGHRSVSWYQQTPGQGLQFLFEYFSETQRNKGNFPGRFSGRQFSNSRSEMNVSTLELGDSALYLCASSFSTGGYGNTIYFGEGSWLTVV.

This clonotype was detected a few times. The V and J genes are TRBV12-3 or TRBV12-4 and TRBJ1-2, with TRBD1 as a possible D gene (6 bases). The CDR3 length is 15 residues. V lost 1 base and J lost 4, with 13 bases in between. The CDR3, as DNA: TGTGCCAGCAGTTTAGGCGGCAGGGGAGGCTATGGCTACACCTTC. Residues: CASSLGGRGGYGYTF.

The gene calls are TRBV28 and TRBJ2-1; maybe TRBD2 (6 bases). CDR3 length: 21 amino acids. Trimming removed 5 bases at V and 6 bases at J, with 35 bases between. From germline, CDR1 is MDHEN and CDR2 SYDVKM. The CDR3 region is CASSPTAPQLLAPQDLNEQFF. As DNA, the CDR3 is TGTGCCAGCAGTCCCACCGCCCCCCAATTGCTAGCGCCCCAGGACCTCAATGAGCAGTTCTTC.

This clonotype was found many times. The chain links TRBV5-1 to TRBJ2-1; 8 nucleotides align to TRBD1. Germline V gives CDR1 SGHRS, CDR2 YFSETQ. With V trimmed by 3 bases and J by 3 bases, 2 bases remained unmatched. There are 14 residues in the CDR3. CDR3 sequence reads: CASSWGQDYNEQFF. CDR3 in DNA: TGCGCCAGCAGCTGGGGACAGGACTACAATGAGCAGTTCTTC. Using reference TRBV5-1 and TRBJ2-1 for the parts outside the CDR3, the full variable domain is KAGVTQTPRYLIKTRGQQVTLSCSPISGHRSVSWYQQTPGQGLQFLFEYFSETQRNKGNFPGRFSGRQFSNSRSEMNVSTLELGDSALYLCASSWGQDYNEQFFGPGTRLTVL.

The CDR3 region has the DNA TGTGCCAGCAGCAGGGCGGGGGGCCAAGAGACCCAGTACTTC. It specifies CASSRAGGQETQYF. V usage is TRBV9 and J usage is TRBJ2-5; TRBD2 matches at 8 bases. Looked up from germline, CDR1 is SGDLS and CDR2 is YYNGEE. The CDR3 is 14 amino acids. Trimming removed 4 bases from V and 1 base from J; junction bases left unmatched: 3.

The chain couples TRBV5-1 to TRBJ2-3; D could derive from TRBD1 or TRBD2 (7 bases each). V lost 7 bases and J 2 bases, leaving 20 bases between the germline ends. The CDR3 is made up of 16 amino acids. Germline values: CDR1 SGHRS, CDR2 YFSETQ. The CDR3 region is CASGKPGGTATDTQYF. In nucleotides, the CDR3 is TGCGCCAGCGGCAAACCCGGGGGGACAGCCACAGATACGCAGTATTTT.

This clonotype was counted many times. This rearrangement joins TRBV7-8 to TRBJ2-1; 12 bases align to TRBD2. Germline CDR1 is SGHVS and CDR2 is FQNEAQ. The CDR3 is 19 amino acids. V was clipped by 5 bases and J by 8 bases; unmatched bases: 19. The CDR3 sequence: CASSEKRVLAGGPKDEQFF. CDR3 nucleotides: TGTGCCAGCAGCGAAAAACGCGTCCTAGCGGGAGGGCCAAAGGATGAGCAGTTCTTC.

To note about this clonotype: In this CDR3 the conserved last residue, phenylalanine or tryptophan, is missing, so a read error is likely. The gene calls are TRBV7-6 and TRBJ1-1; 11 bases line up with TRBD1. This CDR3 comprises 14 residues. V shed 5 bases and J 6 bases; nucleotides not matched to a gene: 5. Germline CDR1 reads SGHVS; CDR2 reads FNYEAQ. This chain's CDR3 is CASSPGTGGAEAFL. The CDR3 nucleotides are TGTGCCAGCAGCCCGGGGACAGGGGGAGCTGAAGCTTTCCTT.